A selection of T cell receptor beta chains follows, all from one sample in a study of blood T cell repertoires in COVID-19. This table comes from immunoSEQ multiplex PCR, and its TCRdb copy is limited to in-frame clones, with some not included. Altogether about 410,000 clones are present, approximately 89% being singletons, with the ten largest covering 1.7%. Sequences were obtained from PBMCs or T cells enriched from blood (not recorded which). These receptors originate from a woman aged 25 to 39 who had recovered from COVID-19. Each CDR3 is given with its conserved first and last residue. The D gene is left open where the match is weak. The size of a clone is reported for some rows only, either as once, few or many, or as a class for expanded clones.

J gene,CDR3 length,clone size,V gene,D gene,CDR3 protein,CDR3 DNA
TRBJ1-6,14,.,TRBV18,.,CASSPALFNSPLHF,TGTGCCAGCTCACCAGCGCTTTTTAATTCACCCCTCCACTTT
TRBJ2-1,16,.,TRBV7-9,.,CASSLISGERFNEQFF,TGTGCCAGCAGCTTAATCTCGGGAGAGCGCTTCAATGAGCAGTTCTTC
TRBJ1-3,14,.,TRBV2,TRBD1,CATLTGVEGNTIYF,TGTGCCACCCTGACAGGGGTTGAGGGAAACACCATATATTTT
TRBJ1-6,14,.,TRBV4-1,TRBD1,CASAGGIDNSPLHF,TGCGCCAGCGCAGGGGGAATCGATAATTCACCCCTCCACTTT
TRBJ1-2,14,.,TRBV19,TRBD1,CASSEDRELYGYTF,TGTGCCAGCTCCGAGGACAGGGAGCTCTATGGCTACACCTTC
TRBJ2-2,14,.,TRBV6-5,TRBD2,CAGRASGNTGELFF,TGTGCCGGAAGGGCTAGCGGGAACACCGGGGAGCTGTTTTTT
TRBJ2-2,15,.,TRBV9,.,CASTGSQGNTGELFF,TGTGCCAGCACCGGTTCACAGGGGAACACCGGGGAGCTGTTTTTT
TRBJ1-2,15,.,TRBV12-5,TRBD1,CASGIMGQANYGYTF,TGTGCTAGTGGTATAATGGGACAGGCTAACTATGGCTACACCTTC
TRBJ2-7,15,.,TRBV7-9,TRBD1,CASSGTGTGRYKQYF,TGTGCCAGCAGCGGGACCGGGACAGGGCGCTACAAGCAGTACTTC
TRBJ1-2,16,.,TRBV7-8,.,CASSTRTAVLNYGYTF,TGTGCCAGCAGCACTAGGACGGCCGTCCTTAACTATGGCTACACCTTC
TRBJ2-2,12,.,TRBV3-1/TRBV3-2,.,CASTSSTGELFF,TGTGCCAGCACCTCCTCGACCGGGGAGCTGTTTTTT
TRBJ2-2,15,.,TRBV7-9,.,CASLRGSANTGELFF,TGTGCCAGCCTCCGAGGGAGCGCGAACACCGGGGAGCTGTTTTTT
TRBJ1-1,13,.,TRBV11-2,TRBD1,CASSLDRQGAPFF,TGTGCCAGCAGCTTAGATCGACAGGGGGCGCCTTTCTTT
TRBJ2-1,15,.,TRBV9,.,CASSEGSWEYNEQFF,TGTGCCAGCAGCGAAGGGTCCTGGGAGTACAATGAGCAGTTCTTC
TRBJ1-5,15,few,TRBV7-9,.,CASSFGGNSNQPQHF,TGTGCCAGCAGTTTCGGGGGGAATAGCAATCAGCCCCAGCATTTT
TRBJ2-2,16,.,TRBV28,TRBD2,CASRSSGGADTGELFF,TGTGCCAGCAGATCCTCGGGGGGGGCAGACACCGGGGAGCTGTTTTTT
TRBJ1-3,15,.,TRBV7-8,.,CASSPDSTIGNTIYF,TGTGCCAGCAGCCCGGACTCTACCATCGGAAACACCATATATTTT
TRBJ1-1,14,.,TRBV7-3,.,CASSFEGTNTEAFF,TGTGCCAGCAGCTTTGAGGGAACGAACACTGAAGCTTTCTTT
TRBJ2-1,16,once,TRBV5-1,TRBD2,CASSSGLAGRGNEQFF,TGCGCCAGCAGCTCGGGACTAGCGGGAAGGGGGAATGAGCAGTTCTTC
TRBJ1-6,15,.,TRBV19,TRBD1,CASSPGTGYNSPLHF,TGTGCCAGTAGTCCCGGGACAGGTTATAATTCACCCCTCCACTTT
TRBJ1-1,15,.,TRBV5-1,.,CASSLVGTTNTEAFF,TGCGCCAGCAGCTTGGTTGGGACAACGAACACTGAAGCTTTCTTT
TRBJ2-7,15,.,TRBV9,TRBD2,CASSVASGTSYEQYF,TGTGCCAGCAGCGTAGCTAGCGGGACCTCCTACGAGCAGTACTTC
TRBJ2-3,16,.,TRBV27,TRBD2,CASRGAGVVSTDTQYF,TGTGCCAGCAGGGGAGCGGGGGTCGTTAGCACAGATACGCAGTATTTT
TRBJ1-5,16,.,TRBV28,TRBD1,CASSDWTGGLRQPQHF,TGTGCCAGCAGTGACTGGACAGGGGGCTTAAGACAGCCCCAGCATTTT
TRBJ1-6,13,once,TRBV6-5,.,CASRRMVNSPLHF,TGTGCCAGCAGGCGAATGGTGAATTCACCCCTCCACTTT
TRBJ2-3,15,.,TRBV28,.,CASSRPSVGTDTQYF,TGTGCCAGCAGCCGGCCCAGCGTGGGCACAGATACGCAGTATTTT
TRBJ2-7,15,.,TRBV13,.,CASSLGRGRTYEQYF,TGTGCCAGCAGCTTAGGGAGAGGCCGCACCTACGAGCAGTACTTC
TRBJ1-5,16,.,TRBV5-6,TRBD1,CASSLNRGIGNQPQHF,TGTGCCAGCAGCTTGAACAGGGGGATTGGGAATCAGCCCCAGCATTTT
TRBJ2-5,16,.,TRBV4-3,.,CASSQDRLVPQETQYF,TGCGCCAGCAGCCAAGATCGACTAGTGCCCCAAGAGACCCAGTACTTC
TRBJ2-7,12,once,TRBV10-2,.,CATHQTDYEQYF,TGCGCCACCCATCAGACAGACTACGAGCAGTACTTC
TRBJ2-1,13,.,TRBV27,TRBD1,CASSGQGALEQFF,TGTGCCAGCAGCGGACAGGGTGCTCTAGAGCAGTTCTTC
TRBJ1-2,17,.,TRBV9,TRBD1,CASSGGQGKRGYYGYTF,TGTGCCAGCAGCGGGGGACAGGGGAAGAGAGGGTACTATGGCTACACCTTC
TRBJ1-3,14,few,TRBV25-1,.,CASSGPGTGNTIYF,TGTGCCAGCAGTGGTCCAGGGACTGGAAACACCATATATTTT
TRBJ2-2,15,.,TRBV13,.,CASSYFSAPTGELFF,TGTGCCAGCAGCTACTTCTCCGCCCCCACCGGGGAGCTGTTTTTT
TRBJ1-1,14,.,TRBV5-6,TRBD1,CASSLGRGITEAFF,TGTGCCAGCAGCTTGGGCAGGGGGATCACTGAAGCTTTCTTT
TRBJ2-1,14,.,TRBV14,.,CASSHLGGLDEQFF,TGTGCCAGCAGCCACTTAGGGGGTTTAGATGAGCAGTTCTTC
TRBJ1-6,14,.,TRBV2,.,CASSEPPDWAPLHF,TGTGCCAGCAGTGAACCCCCAGACTGGGCACCCCTCCACTTT
TRBJ2-2,13,.,TRBV2,.,CASSDTSGGELFF,TGTGCCAGCAGTGATACTTCAGGGGGGGAGCTGTTTTTT
TRBJ2-1,16,.,TRBV27,TRBD2,CASSTREGSSYNEQFF,TGTGCCAGCAGTACACGGGAGGGGAGCTCCTACAATGAGCAGTTCTTC
TRBJ1-1,15,.,TRBV29-1,TRBD1,CSVENRGSPISEAFF,TGCAGCGTTGAAAACAGGGGGTCCCCCATATCTGAAGCTTTCTTT
TRBJ2-3,13,.,TRBV7-3,.,CASSLNSGDTQYF,TGTGCCAGCAGCTTAAATTCGGGAGATACGCAGTATTTT
TRBJ1-5,13,.,TRBV7-2,.,CASSTRGGQPQHF,TGTGCCAGCAGCACGAGGGGAGGTCAGCCCCAGCATTTT
TRBJ1-6,16,.,TRBV6-1,.,CASSEVGGFFNSPLHF,TGTGCCAGCAGTGAAGTAGGAGGGTTCTTTAATTCACCCCTCCACTTT
TRBJ2-7,13,.,TRBV13,.,CASSSDSNYEQYF,TGTGCCAGCAGCTCAGACAGCAACTACGAGCAGTACTTC
TRBJ2-7,15,.,TRBV6-5,.,CASSYQGYPPYEQYF,TGTGCCAGCAGTTACCAGGGATACCCCCCCTACGAGCAGTACTTC
TRBJ2-2,11,.,TRBV28,.,CASSLTGELFF,TGTGCCAGCAGCCTCACCGGGGAGCTGTTTTTT
TRBJ1-1,14,.,TRBV4-1,TRBD1,CASSQGQGNTEAFF,TGCGCCAGCAGCCAGGGACAGGGGAACACTGAAGCTTTCTTT
TRBJ1-5,14,once,TRBV5-1,TRBD1,CASSLAGGFQPQHF,TGCGCCAGCAGCTTGGCAGGGGGCTTCCAGCCCCAGCATTTT
TRBJ2-3,17,once,TRBV9,.,CASSVAGLSPSTDTQYF,TGTGCCAGCAGCGTGGCGGGATTGTCCCCTAGCACAGATACGCAGTATTTT
TRBJ2-7,16,once,TRBV24-1,TRBD2,CATSEGRREVDHEQYF,TGTGCCACCAGTGAAGGGAGGCGGGAGGTTGACCACGAGCAGTACTTC
TRBJ2-7,15,.,TRBV10-2,TRBD2,CASSESALAAYEQYF,TGCGCCAGCAGTGAGTCCGCGCTAGCGGCCTACGAGCAGTACTTC
TRBJ1-5,15,few,TRBV18,.,CASSPGAVQGQPQHF,TGTGCCAGCTCCCCGGGAGCGGTCCAGGGTCAGCCCCAGCATTTT
TRBJ1-6,14,.,TRBV30,.,CATPVAGYNSPLHF,TGTGCCACGCCTGTGGCTGGCTATAATTCACCCCTCCACTTT
TRBJ1-2,17,.,TRBV28,TRBD1,CASSLSGGTGVGYGYTF,TGTGCCAGCAGTTTATCTGGGGGGACAGGGGTCGGCTATGGCTACACCTTC
TRBJ2-1,18,.,TRBV30,TRBD2,CAWSVLRLAGLPGNEQFF,TGTGCCTGGAGTGTACTGAGACTAGCGGGTCTACCAGGGAATGAGCAGTTCTTC
TRBJ1-6,12,.,TRBV18,.,CASSRQDSPLHF,TGTGCCAGCTCGCGACAGGATTCACCCCTCCACTTT
TRBJ2-7,15,.,TRBV18,TRBD1,CASSPPGRGTNEQYF,TGTGCCAGCTCACCACCGGGCAGGGGGACAAACGAGCAGTACTTC
TRBJ2-5,15,.,TRBV7-9,.,CASSSRGGPRETQYF,TGTGCCAGCAGCTCTAGGGGGGGCCCCCGAGAGACCCAGTACTTC
TRBJ1-2,16,.,TRBV19,.,CASSTRQQTRIYGYTF,TGTGCCAGTAGTACAAGACAGCAAACCAGGATTTATGGCTACACCTTC